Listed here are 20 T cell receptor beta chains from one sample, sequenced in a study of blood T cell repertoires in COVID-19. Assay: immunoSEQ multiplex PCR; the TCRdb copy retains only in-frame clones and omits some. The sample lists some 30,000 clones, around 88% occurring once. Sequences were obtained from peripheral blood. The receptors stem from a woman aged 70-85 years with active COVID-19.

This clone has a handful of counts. DNA for the CDR3: TGTGCCAGCAGTCAATGGACAGGCCAGCCCCAGCATTTT. Translating it yields CASSQWTGQPQHF. The genes are TRBV11-3 and TRBJ1-5; 7 nucleotides agree with TRBD1. Losses at the gene ends were 6 bases for V and 7 bases for J; bases not matched to a gene: 6. CDR1 is SGHNT and CDR2 is YENEEA in the germline V gene. CDR3 length: 13 residues.

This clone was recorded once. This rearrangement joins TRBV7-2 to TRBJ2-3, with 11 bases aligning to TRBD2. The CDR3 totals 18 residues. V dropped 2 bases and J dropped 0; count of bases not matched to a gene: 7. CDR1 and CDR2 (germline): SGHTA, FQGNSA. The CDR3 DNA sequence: TGTGCCAGCAGCTTAATATCTAGCGGGGGGCTAAGCACAGATACGCAGTATTTT. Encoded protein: CASSLISSGGLSTDTQYF. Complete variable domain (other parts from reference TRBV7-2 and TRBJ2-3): GAGVSQSPSNKVTEKGKDVELRCDPISGHTALYWYRQSLGQGLEFLIYFQGNSAPDKSGLPSDRFSAERTGGSVSTLTIQRTQQEDSAVYLCASSLISSGGLSTDTQYFGPGTRLTVL.

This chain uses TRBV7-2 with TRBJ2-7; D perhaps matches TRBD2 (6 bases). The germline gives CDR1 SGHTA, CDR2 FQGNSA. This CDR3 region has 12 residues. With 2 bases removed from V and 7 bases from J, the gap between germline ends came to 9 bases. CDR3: CASSLPGREQYF. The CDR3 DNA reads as TGTGCCAGCAGCTTACCAGGGAGGGAGCAGTACTTC.

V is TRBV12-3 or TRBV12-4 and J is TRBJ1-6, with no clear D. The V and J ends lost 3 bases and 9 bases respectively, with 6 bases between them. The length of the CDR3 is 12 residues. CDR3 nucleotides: TGTGCCAGCAGTTTTGGGAGTTCACCCCTCCACTTT. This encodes CASSFGSSPLHF.

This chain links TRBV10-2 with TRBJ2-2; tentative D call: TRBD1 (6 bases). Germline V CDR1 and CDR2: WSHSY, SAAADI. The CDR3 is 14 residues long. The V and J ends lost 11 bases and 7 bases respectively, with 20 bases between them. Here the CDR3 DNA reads TGCGCCTCCCAGGCAGGGGCGCAGGTCGGGGAGCTGTTTTTT. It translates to CASQAGAQVGELFF.

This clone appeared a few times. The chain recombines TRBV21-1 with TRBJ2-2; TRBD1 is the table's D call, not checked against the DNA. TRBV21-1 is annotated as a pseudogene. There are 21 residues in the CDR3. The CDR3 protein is CASSIRTGLGQGRPPAGELFF. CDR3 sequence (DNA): TGTGCCAGCAGCATTCGAACTGGCCTTGGCCAGGGCAGACCCCCTGCCGGGGAGCTGTTTTTT.

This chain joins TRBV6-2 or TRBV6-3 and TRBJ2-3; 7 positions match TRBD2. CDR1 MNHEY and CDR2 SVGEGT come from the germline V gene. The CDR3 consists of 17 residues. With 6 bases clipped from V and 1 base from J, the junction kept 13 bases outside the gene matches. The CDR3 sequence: CASSPPGGAGGTDTQYF. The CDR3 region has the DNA TGTGCCAGCAGCCCTCCCGGTGGCGCGGGGGGCACAGATACGCAGTATTTT.

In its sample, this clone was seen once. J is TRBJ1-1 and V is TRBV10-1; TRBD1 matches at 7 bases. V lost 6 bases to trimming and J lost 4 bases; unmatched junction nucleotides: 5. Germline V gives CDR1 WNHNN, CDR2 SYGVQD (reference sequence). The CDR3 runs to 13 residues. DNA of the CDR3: TGCGCCAGCAGCTCCCAGGGGGGCACTGAAGCTTTCTTT. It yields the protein CASSSQGGTEAFF.

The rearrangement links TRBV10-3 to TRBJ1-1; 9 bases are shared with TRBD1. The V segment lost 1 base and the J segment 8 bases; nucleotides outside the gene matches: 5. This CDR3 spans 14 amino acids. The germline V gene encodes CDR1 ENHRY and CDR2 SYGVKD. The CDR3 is CAISEFTGTGEAFF. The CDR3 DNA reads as TGTGCCATCAGTGAGTTCACCGGGACAGGGGAAGCTTTCTTT.

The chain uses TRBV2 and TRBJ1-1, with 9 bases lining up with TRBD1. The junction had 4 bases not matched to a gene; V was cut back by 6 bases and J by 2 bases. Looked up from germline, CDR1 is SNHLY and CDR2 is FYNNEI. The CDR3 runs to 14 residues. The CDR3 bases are TGTGCCAGCAGGACGACAGGGGGAAACACTGAAGCTTTCTTT. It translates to CASRTTGGNTEAFF.

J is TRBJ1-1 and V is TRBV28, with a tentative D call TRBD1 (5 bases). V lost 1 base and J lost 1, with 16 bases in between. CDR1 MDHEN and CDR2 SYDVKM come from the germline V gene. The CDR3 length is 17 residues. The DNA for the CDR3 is TGTGCCAGCAGTTTATCAATCGGGGCGCGGGGGAACACTGAAGCTTTCTTT. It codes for CASSLSIGARGNTEAFF.

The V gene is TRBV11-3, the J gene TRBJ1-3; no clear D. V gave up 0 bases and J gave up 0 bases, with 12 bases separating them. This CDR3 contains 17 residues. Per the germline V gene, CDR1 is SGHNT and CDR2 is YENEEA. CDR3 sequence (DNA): TGTGCCAGCAGCTTAGATTCTTGGGCGAGCTCTGGAAACACCATATATTTT. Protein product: CASSLDSWASSGNTIYF.

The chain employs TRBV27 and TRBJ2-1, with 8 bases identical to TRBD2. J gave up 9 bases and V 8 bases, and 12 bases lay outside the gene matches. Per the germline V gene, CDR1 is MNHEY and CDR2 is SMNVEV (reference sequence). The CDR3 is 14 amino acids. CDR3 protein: CASRGVAGGLEQFF. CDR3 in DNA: TGTGCCAGCCGGGGTGTGGCGGGGGGACTTGAGCAGTTCTTC.

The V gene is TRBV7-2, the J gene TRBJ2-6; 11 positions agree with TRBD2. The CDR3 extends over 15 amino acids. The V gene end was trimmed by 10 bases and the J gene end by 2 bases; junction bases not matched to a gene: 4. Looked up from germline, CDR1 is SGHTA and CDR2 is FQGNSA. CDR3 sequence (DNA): TGTGCCACAGGTAGCGGGGGGGCTGGGGCCAACGTCCTGACTTTC. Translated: CATGSGGAGANVLTF.

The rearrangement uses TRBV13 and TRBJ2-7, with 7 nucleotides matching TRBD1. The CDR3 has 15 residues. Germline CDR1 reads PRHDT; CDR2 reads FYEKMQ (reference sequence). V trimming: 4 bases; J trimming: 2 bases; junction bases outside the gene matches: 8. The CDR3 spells CASSSPTGNPYEQYF. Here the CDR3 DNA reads TGTGCCAGCAGCTCCCCGACAGGGAACCCCTACGAGCAGTACTTC.

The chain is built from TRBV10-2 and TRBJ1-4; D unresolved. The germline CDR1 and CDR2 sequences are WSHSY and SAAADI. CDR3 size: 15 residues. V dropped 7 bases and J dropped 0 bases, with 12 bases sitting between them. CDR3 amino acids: CASKESATTNEKLFF. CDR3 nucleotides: TGCGCCAGCAAGGAAAGCGCCACAACTAATGAAAAACTGTTTTTT.

CDR3 DNA sequence: TGTGCCACCAGCAGAGGACCGGGACTAGTAAAAGAAGAGACCCAGTACTTC. As protein: CATSRGPGLVKEETQYF. The rearrangement joins TRBV15 to TRBJ2-5; TRBD2 matches 8 bases. The V and J ends lost 1 base and 3 bases, in that order; junction bases with no gene match: 10. Germline V gene sequence: CDR1 LNHNV, CDR2 YYDKDF (reference sequence). This CDR3 spans 17 amino acids. Complete variable domain (other parts from reference TRBV15 and TRBJ2-5): DAMVIQNPRYQVTQFGKPVTLSCSQTLNHNVMYWYQQKSSQAPKLLFHYYDKDFNNEADTPDNFQSRRPNTSFCFLDIRSPGLGDTAMYLCATSRGPGLVKEETQYFGPGTRLLVL.

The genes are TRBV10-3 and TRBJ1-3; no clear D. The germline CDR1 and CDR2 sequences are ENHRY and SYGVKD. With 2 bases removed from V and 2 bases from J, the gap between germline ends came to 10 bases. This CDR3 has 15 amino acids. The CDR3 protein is CAISEVHSPGNTIYF. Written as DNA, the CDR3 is TGTGCCATCAGTGAGGTGCACAGCCCTGGAAACACCATATATTTT.

DNA of the CDR3: TGTGCCTGGAGTTGGTGGCGTGCGAGTAGCGGGGGGGCCGGGGAGCAGTACTTC. Amino acids: CAWSWWRASSGGAGEQYF. This chain links TRBV30 with TRBJ2-7, with TRBD2 matching over 11 bases. The CDR3 has 18 amino acids. CDR1 is GTSNPN and CDR2 is SVGIG in the germline V gene (reference sequence). The V gene end was trimmed by 2 bases and the J gene end by 7 bases; junction bases not matched to a gene: 19.

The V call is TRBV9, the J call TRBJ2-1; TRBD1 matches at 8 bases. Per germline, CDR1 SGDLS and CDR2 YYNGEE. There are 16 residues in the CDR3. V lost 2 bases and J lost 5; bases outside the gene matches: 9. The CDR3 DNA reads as TGTGCCAGCAGCGTGCAGACAGGGGTAGGGGACAATGAGCAGTTCTTC. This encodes CASSVQTGVGDNEQFF.